This TCR beta chain originates from a study of blood T cell repertoires in COVID-19. Overall study: From T cells, B-cell-depleted T cells, or PBMCs came the material, which was cDNA or gDNA.

The assay was immunoSEQ multiplex PCR, and TCRdb's table has in-frame clones only and misses some. The sample includes roughly 330,000 clones, around 87% of them seen just once. The CDR3 contains 12 residues. V shed 7 bases and J 8 bases; nucleotides not matched to a gene: 4. Participants were aged about 18 to 89 years, lived in over 20 US areas, and enrolled virtually. The chain has TRBV12-3 or TRBV12-4 and TRBJ2-1; 8 bases line up with TRBD2. The sequencing input was PBMCs or T cells enriched from blood (not recorded which). This clonotype was obtained from a woman aged 25-40 years who had recovered from COVID-19. In DNA, the CDR3 is TGTGCCAGCACAGGGACTAGAGATGAGCAGTTCTTC. Protein product: CASTGTRDEQFF.